This TCR beta chain derives from a study of CD8 T cells in Susac syndrome. From blood CD8+ and CD4+ T cells, the TCR beta chain was sequenced. Trimming took 6 bases from V and 2 from J, leaving 7 bases between them. The CDR3 spans 13 residues. RNA amounts of roughly 0.5 to 1 ug underwent reverse transcription with random hexamers. TCRdb re-called the immunoSEQ multiplex PCR reads through MiXCR, storing one row per CDR3 protein. Counted here are a few hundred thousand distinct CDR3 sequences, around nine tenths occurring once; the ten biggest clones make up about 0.17%. This receptor was identified in a human donor with multiple sclerosis. V usage is TRBV12-3 or TRBV12-4 and J usage is TRBJ1-4; possible D gene TRBD1, 5 bases. The specimen sequenced was CD8+ T cells from PBMCs. Written as DNA, the CDR3 is TGTGCCAGCAGGGGGGTTACTAATGAAAAACTGTTTTTT. Amino acid sequence: CASRGVTNEKLFF.